The clone carrying this TCR beta chain was detected a few times. What it recognizes is unknown. The record originates from a study of T cells in Graves' hyperthyroidism and ophthalmopathy. Overall study: Peripheral blood was secured at the point of initial diagnosis, before any treatment. The study, taken as a whole, reports: Ophthalmopathy was told apart from stable hyperthyroidism by a 13 V-J model.

Researchers took RNA transcripts and amplified the TCR beta CDR3 regions from them. The TCR CDR3 was amplified in a first-round RT-PCR using the HTBI primer set. TCRdb used MiXCR to reprocess the multiplex PCR reads, holding one entry per CDR3 protein. The repertoire holds hundreds of thousands of distinct CDR3 sequences, with around 15% as singletons. The source of this sequence is a man aged 18-30 years with Graves' ophthalmopathy. The sequenced sample was blood.

The CDR3 DNA follows: TGTGCCACCAGCAGAGATAGAGATTTGGGTTACGAGCAGTACTTC. It specifies CATSRDRDLGYEQYF. This chain connects TRBV15 to TRBJ2-7; D not resolved. Trimming shortened V by 0 bases and J by 4 bases, and 13 bases separated the two germline ends. The CDR3 runs to 15 residues. Germline lookup yields CDR1 LNHNV and CDR2 YYDKDF (reference sequence).